Listed below are T cell receptor beta chains from one sample, sequenced in a study of post-analysis software for immune sequencing data. TCRdb used MiXCR to reprocess the PCR reads, holding one entry per CDR3 protein. Of hundreds of thousands of distinct CDR3 sequences listed, roughly 27% are singletons. The specimen sequenced was blood. These receptors came from a girl under 18 with multiple sclerosis. CDR3s include the opening cysteine and the closing phenylalanine or tryptophan. D genes are given only for firm matches. Expanded clones are given a class, and other clones once, few, many or no size at all.

size	D	V	J	DNA	CDR3
many	.	TRBV29-1	TRBJ2-6	TGCAGCGCCTCTTCAACTGGGGCCAACGTCCTGACTTTC	CSASSTGANVLTF
.	.	TRBV20-1	TRBJ2-1	TGCAGTGCTAGGTTTTCGGGCAGGAGGAATGAGCAGTTCTTC	CSARFSGRRNEQFF
.	.	TRBV6-5	TRBJ1-4	TGTGCCAGCAGTTACTCGACTTACGAAAAACTGTTTTTT	CASSYSTYEKLFF
many	TRBD1	TRBV6-2/TRBV6-3	TRBJ2-1	TGTGCCAGCAGTACCCAAGGACAGGCGTACAATGAGCAGTTCTTC	CASSTQGQAYNEQFF
.	TRBD1	TRBV2	TRBJ1-5	TGTGCCTGCAGAGACGGGACAGCGCGCAATCAGCCCCAGCATTTT	CACRDGTARNQPQHF
.	TRBD1	TRBV7-2	TRBJ1-2	TGTGCCAGCAGCTCCGCAGGGGGCGCGGCCGGCTATGGCTACACCTTC	CASSSAGGAAGYGYTF
.	.	TRBV5-1	TRBJ2-7	TGCGCCAGCGCTATACAGGGCAGCTCCTACGAGCAGTACTTC	CASAIQGSSYEQYF
.	TRBD2	TRBV9	TRBJ2-1	TGTGCCAGCAGCGTAGATCGAGCGGGAGGGCCGGAATACAATGAGCAGTTCTTC	CASSVDRAGGPEYNEQFF
.	.	TRBV28	TRBJ2-7	TGTGCCAGCCAGGGGGGCCACGTCTACGAGCAGTACTTC	CASQGGHVYEQYF
few	.	TRBV7-2	TRBJ2-1	TGTGCCAGCAGCCCGGCGGGCCGGGGGACGGGCAATGAGCAGTTCTTC	CASSPAGRGTGNEQFF
.	.	TRBV7-9	TRBJ1-2	TGTGCCAGTCCGGACAGCCGCGGGGGCTACACCTTC	CASPDSRGGYTF
.	.	TRBV12-3/TRBV12-4	TRBJ1-5	TGTGCCAGCAGCCACAGCCGGGGTCAGCCCCAGCATTTT	CASSHSRGQPQHF
.	.	TRBV18	TRBJ2-7	TGTGCCAGCTCACCACGGTCAGGGGCCTACGAGCAGTACTTC	CASSPRSGAYEQYF
many	.	TRBV10-3	TRBJ2-4	TGTGCCATCAGTGACAGTCTAGCCAAAAACATTCAGTACTTC	CAISDSLAKNIQYF
.	.	TRBV7-2	TRBJ2-1	TGTGCCAGCAGGTGGGGCCCGGGACTCCTGAGGGGCTCGGAGCAGTTCTTC	CASRWGPGLLRGSEQFF
.	.	TRBV6-1	TRBJ2-7	TGTGCCAGCACCGCAGGGTGGGAGAATGAGCAGTACTTC	CASTAGWENEQYF
.	.	TRBV5-1	TRBJ2-7	TGCGCCAGCAGCTTGGACAGGGATCTCCACGAGCAGTACTTC	CASSLDRDLHEQYF
many	TRBD2	TRBV7-2	TRBJ2-1	TGTGCCAGCAGCTTATCGCTAGCGGGAGGTCCATACAATGAGCAGTTCTTC	CASSLSLAGGPYNEQFF
many	.	TRBV12-3/TRBV12-4	TRBJ2-7	TGTGCCAGCAGTTCCCGGGACTTCTCCTACGAGCAGTACTTC	CASSSRDFSYEQYF
.	.	TRBV5-1	TRBJ2-3	TGCGCCAGCAGCCCCCGGGGTATCACAGATACGCAGTATTTT	CASSPRGITDTQYF
many	.	TRBV6-5	TRBJ2-7	TGTGCCAGCAGTTACTCTCCAGGGAGCTCCTACGAGCAGTACTTC	CASSYSPGSSYEQYF
few	.	TRBV15	TRBJ1-5	TGTGCCACCAGTAGGGGGGGGCTCCCCAATCAGCCCCAGCATTTT	CATSRGGLPNQPQHF
.	.	TRBV29-1	TRBJ1-4	TGCAGCGTCAACACCGGGCCCGGTGGGGAAAAACTGTTTTTT	CSVNTGPGGEKLFF
.	.	TRBV7-2	TRBJ2-4	TGTGCCAGCAGCCTTGCTAGCCAACTAGCCAAAAACATTCAGTACTTC	CASSLASQLAKNIQYF
.	.	TRBV6-5	TRBJ1-2	TGTGCCAGCAGTTACTCAGGGTGGGGGGATGGGAACTATGGCTACACCTTC	CASSYSGWGDGNYGYTF
.	.	TRBV6-5	TRBJ1-6	TGTGCCAGCAGTTGGGACAAGCCGGGGGGCTCTAATTCGCCCCTCCACTTT	CASSWDKPGGSNSPLHF
few	.	TRBV7-9	TRBJ1-2	TGTGCCAGCAGCCCCGAGACAGTAAACTATGGCTACACCTTC	CASSPETVNYGYTF
few	TRBD1	TRBV5-1	TRBJ2-7	TGCGCCAGCAGCTCCCAGGACAGGGGGCACCACGAGCAGTACTTC	CASSSQDRGHHEQYF
.	.	TRBV3-1	TRBJ1-2	TGTGCCAGCAGCCAAAGCAGGAACTATGGCTACACCTTC	CASSQSRNYGYTF
.	.	TRBV3-1	TRBJ2-1	TGTGCCAGCAGCCAAGATTCCGGGCCATCCTACAATGAGCAGTTCTTC	CASSQDSGPSYNEQFF
few	.	TRBV4-3	TRBJ2-5	TGCGCCAGCAGCCAAGACCGGTCCCAAGAGACCCAGTACTTC	CASSQDRSQETQYF
few	.	TRBV28	TRBJ2-4	TGTGCCAGCAGTTTATTCTCGGCAGATCAGTACTTC	CASSLFSADQYF
.	.	TRBV20-1	TRBJ2-7	TGCAGTGCTAGAAGGGAGAGTACCTACGAGCAGTACTTC	CSARRESTYEQYF
.	.	TRBV14	TRBJ1-1	TGTGCCAGCAGCCAAGATTCGGGACCCTGGAACACTGAAGCTTTCTTT	CASSQDSGPWNTEAFF
.	.	TRBV12-3/TRBV12-4	TRBJ1-2	TGTGCCAGCAGTCCCGCTATTAACTATGGCTACACCTTC	CASSPAINYGYTF
.	.	TRBV20-1	TRBJ2-7	TGCAGTGCTAGAGCCCCGCAGGTATTCGAGCAGTACTTC	CSARAPQVFEQYF
.	TRBD2	TRBV4-3	TRBJ2-1	TGCGCCAGCAGCCAAGATATCGGACTAGCGGGAGGTCGGGAGCGGTTCTTC	CASSQDIGLAGGRERFF
few	TRBD1	TRBV6-2/TRBV6-3	TRBJ2-7	TGTGCCAGCAGTTACCGGCAAACAGGGGGAAGCGAGCAGTACTTC	CASSYRQTGGSEQYF